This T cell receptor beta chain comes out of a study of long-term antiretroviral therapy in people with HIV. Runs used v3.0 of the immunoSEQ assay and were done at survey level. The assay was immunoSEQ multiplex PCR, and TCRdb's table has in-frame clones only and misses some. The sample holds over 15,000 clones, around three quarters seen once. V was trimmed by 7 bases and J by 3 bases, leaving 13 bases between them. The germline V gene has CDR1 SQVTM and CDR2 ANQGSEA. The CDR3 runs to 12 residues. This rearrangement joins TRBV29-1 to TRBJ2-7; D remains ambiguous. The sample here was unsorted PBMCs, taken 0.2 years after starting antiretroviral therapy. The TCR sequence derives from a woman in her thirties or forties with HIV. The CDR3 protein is CSATRSDYEQYF. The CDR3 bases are TGCAGCGCGACTCGGTCCGACTACGAGCAGTACTTC.